A single sample is the source of the 20 T cell receptor beta chains below, sequenced in a study of OX40 agonist ivuxolimab in advanced cancers. Receptors were amplified or captured by the immunoSEQ multiplex PCR assay. TCRdb holds this immuneACCESS table with in-frame rearrangements only. Some clones are missing; in checked studies, unresolved V genes explain under half, and the rest has no known cause. The sample table shows about 80,000 clones, and around nine tenths are seen once. Of the sample, approximately 0.3% is held by the ten largest clones. The sequences come from CD4+ or CD8+ T cells sorted from blood, collected in a trial of the OX40 agonist ivuxolimab. The receptors were sampled from an adult with an advanced solid tumor such as melanoma, head and neck, liver or kidney cancer.

The chain joins TRBV9 to TRBJ1-2; 8 bases are a match to TRBD1. The trim removed 2 bases at V and 4 bases at J, leaving 4 bases unmatched. CDR1 and CDR2 (germline): SGDLS, YYNGEE. This CDR3 is 14 amino acids long. CDR3 bases: TGTGCCAGCAGCGTGCATGACAGGGGCTATGGCTACACCTTC. Translating gives CASSVHDRGYGYTF.

This clone appeared a single time. V is TRBV7-9 and J is TRBJ2-7; 9 bases agree with TRBD1. V was clipped by 5 bases and J by 6 bases; unmatched bases: 8. The germline CDR1 and CDR2 sequences are SEHNR and FQNEAQ (reference sequence). CDR3 size: 14 residues. The CDR3 sequence is CASSPGQGLGEQYV. As DNA, the CDR3 is TGTGCCAGCAGCCCGGGACAGGGCCTGGGCGAGCAGTACGTC.

This sequence joins TRBV27 and TRBJ1-2; maybe TRBD1 (5 bases). This CDR3 is 13 amino acids long. CDR1 and CDR2 from the germline V gene are MNHEY and SMNVEV (reference sequence). Between the trimmed V and J ends, which lost 6 bases and 5 bases, there was a span of 13 bases. The CDR3 is CASRGHTRYGYTF. The DNA of the CDR3 is TGTGCCAGCAGAGGACATACACGGTATGGCTACACCTTC.

V usage is TRBV5-6 and J usage is TRBJ2-1; 16 bases map to TRBD2. Germline V gene lookup returns CDR1 SGHDT and CDR2 YYEEEE. V gave up 0 bases and J gave up 8 bases; unmatched junction bases: 2. CDR3 length: 16 residues. CDR3 coding DNA: TGTGCCAGCAGCTTGGCCGGGACTAGCGGGAGGGATGAGCAGTTCTTC. Translation: CASSLAGTSGRDEQFF. Drawing the rest from reference TRBV5-6 and TRBJ2-1, the complete variable domain is DAGVTQSPTHLIKTRGQQVTLRCSPKSGHDTVSWYQQALGQGPQFIFQYYEEEERQRGNFPDRFSGHQFPNYSSELNVNALLLGDSALYLCASSLAGTSGRDEQFFGPGTRLTVL.

The chain joins TRBV28 to TRBJ1-3, with D perhaps TRBD1 (6 bases). Trimming left V 5 bases short and J 0 bases short, with 11 bases between. The length of the CDR3 is 15 residues. Per germline, CDR1 MDHEN and CDR2 SYDVKM. The CDR3 DNA reads as TGTGCCAGCAGTCCCCAAGGGGGCTCTGGAAACACCATATATTTT. Protein product: CASSPQGGSGNTIYF.

The chain has TRBV28 and TRBJ2-7, with no clear D. Trimming shortened V by 8 bases and J by 7 bases, and 21 bases separated the two germline ends. Germline CDR1 is MDHEN and CDR2 is SYDVKM. This CDR3 spans 14 amino acids. The CDR3 loop reads CASYSHKGNREQYF. The CDR3 DNA is TGTGCCAGCTACTCTCACAAGGGTAATCGGGAGCAGTACTTC.

Here the CDR3 DNA reads TGTGCCAGCAGCCGCAGCTACGAGCAGTACTTC. Residues: CASSRSYEQYF. The chain employs TRBV7-2 and TRBJ2-7; D not resolved. V was pared by 5 bases and J by 3 bases, with 5 bases between. The CDR3 has 11 residues. Germline V lookup: CDR1 SGHTA, CDR2 FQGNSA.

V and J are TRBV7-7 and TRBJ2-3; D is perhaps TRBD1 or TRBD2 (6 bases each). This CDR3 region has 15 residues. Germline assignment: CDR1 SSHAT and CDR2 FNYEAQ (reference sequence). Trimming took 1 base from V and 5 from J, leaving 13 bases between them. The CDR3 reads CASSLGGAGLDTQYF. Written as DNA, the CDR3 is TGTGCCAGCAGCTTAGGGGGGGCAGGCTTAGATACGCAGTATTTT.

This chain joins TRBV2 and TRBJ2-1; D is unresolved. Deletions cut 8 bases from V and 11 bases from J, with 13 bases between. This CDR3 comprises 11 residues. The germline V gene has CDR1 SNHLY and CDR2 FYNNEI. The CDR3, as DNA: TGTGCCAGCCATCTTTCAGCCCAGCAGTTCTTC. This sequence encodes CASHLSAQQFF.

The genes are TRBV2 and TRBJ2-5; D ambiguous. The germline V gene has CDR1 SNHLY and CDR2 FYNNEI. The CDR3 extends over 11 amino acids. Trimming removed 9 bases at V and 5 bases at J, with 10 bases between. The CDR3 here is CASIVEETQYF. As DNA, the CDR3 is TGTGCCAGTATAGTGGAGGAGACCCAGTACTTC.

V usage is TRBV5-4 and J usage is TRBJ2-2; 9 bases match TRBD1. CDR1 is SGHNT and CDR2 is YYREEE in the germline V gene (reference sequence). This CDR3 spans 16 amino acids. V gave up 6 bases and J gave up 5 bases; unmatched junction bases: 11. The CDR3 DNA follows: TGTGCCAGCACCATGAGGGGACAGGGAGGGACCGGGGAGCTGTTTTTT. It translates to CASTMRGQGGTGELFF.

J is TRBJ2-1 and V is TRBV29-1, with TRBD2 identical over 10 bases. This CDR3 comprises 15 residues. Germline V gene sequence: CDR1 SQVTM, CDR2 ANQGSEA. The V gene end was trimmed by 5 bases and the J gene end by 8 bases; junction bases not matched to a gene: 12. The CDR3 reads CSVSPSGSGWDEQFF. The CDR3 region has the DNA TGCAGCGTTTCTCCTAGCGGGAGCGGGTGGGATGAGCAGTTCTTC.

This chain uses TRBV4-1 with TRBJ2-4, with a possible D match to TRBD1 (6 bases). CDR3 size: 17 residues. V was pared by 1 base and J by 0 bases, with 13 bases between. Germline CDR1 and CDR2: MGHRA and YSYEKL. CDR3 protein: CASSQGGLRGAKNIQYF. CDR3 coding DNA: TGCGCCAGCAGCCAAGGAGGGCTCAGGGGAGCCAAAAACATTCAGTACTTC.

V gene TRBV6-5 combines with J gene TRBJ2-1, with D tentatively TRBD2 (5 bases). CDR1 and CDR2 from the germline V gene are MNHEY and SVGAGI. V lost 6 bases and J lost 3, with 15 bases in between. The CDR3 is 15 residues long. The CDR3 loop is CASSLSGARYNEQFF. Written as DNA, the CDR3 is TGTGCCAGCAGCCTAAGCGGAGCCCGCTACAATGAGCAGTTCTTC.

The rearrangement joins TRBV6-5 to TRBJ1-2; TRBD1 agrees at 8 bases. V trimming: 4 bases; J trimming: 0 bases; junction bases outside the gene matches: 4. The CDR3 runs 15 residues. Germline V gene sequence: CDR1 MNHEY, CDR2 SVGAGI. CDR3 region: CASSSTGGPNYGYTF. Written as DNA, the CDR3 is TGTGCCAGCAGTTCCACAGGGGGACCTAACTATGGCTACACCTTC.

The chain combines TRBV5-1 with TRBJ2-7; D is tentatively TRBD1 or TRBD2 (7 bases each). CDR1 SGHRS and CDR2 YFSETQ come from the germline V gene. The CDR3 has 15 amino acids. Trimming took 7 bases from V and 2 from J, leaving 19 bases between them. CDR3 coding DNA: TGCGCCAGCTCCCTGGGGGGGACAGCGACCTACGAGCAGTACGTC. Protein sequence: CASSLGGTATYEQYV.

The chain couples TRBV6-5 to TRBJ2-7; 8 bases match TRBD2. Germline CDR1 reads MNHEY; CDR2 reads SVGAGI. The J segment lost 4 bases and the V segment lost 6 bases, leaving 5 bases of the junction unmatched. The CDR3 totals 13 residues. CDR3 sequence reads: CASRRGGEYEQYV. The CDR3 DNA reads as TGTGCCAGCAGACGGGGGGGGGAATACGAGCAGTACGTC.

The chain uses TRBV7-9 and TRBJ2-6; weak D call: TRBD1 (6 bases). The CDR3 has 17 residues. Trimming cost V 1 base and J 6 bases, with 16 bases left between them. Germline CDR1 SEHNR, CDR2 FQNEAQ (reference sequence). The CDR3: CASSLGGGRIEANVLTF. The CDR3 DNA is TGTGCCAGCAGCTTAGGAGGGGGACGGATCGAGGCCAACGTCCTGACTTTC.

The chain uses TRBV4-1 and TRBJ1-5; tentatively, D is TRBD1 (6 bases). V was clipped by 0 bases and J by 2 bases, with 11 bases between them. The V gene's germline CDR1 is MGHRA and CDR2 YSYEKL. The CDR3 covers 16 residues. The CDR3 here is CASSQDGRGGNQPQHF. The DNA of the CDR3 is TGCGCCAGCAGCCAAGACGGCAGGGGCGGCAATCAGCCCCAGCATTTT.

The V and J genes are TRBV28 and TRBJ2-7, with D possibly TRBD1 on 5 matching bases. With 6 bases removed from V and 4 bases from J, the gap between germline ends came to 16 bases. The germline gives CDR1 MDHEN, CDR2 SYDVKM. The CDR3 consists of 14 residues. The DNA for the CDR3 is TGTGCCAGCAGACCACAGGCACTAAGATACGAGCAGTACTTC. This translates into CASRPQALRYEQYF.